A single sample is the source of the 8 T cell receptor beta chains below, sequenced in a study of regulatory T cells in long-lasting Graves disease. Time point described: newly diagnosed GD, antithyroid drugs for less than 3 months. The authors made the TCR library using RNA they extracted from PBMCs. HTBI primers from iRepertoire and Arm-PCR of CDR3 regions yielded the TCR beta libraries. TCRdb fed the multiplex PCR reads into MiXCR, producing one record per CDR3 protein. The table shows about 430,000 distinct CDR3 sequences, with around 16% occurring only once. The same data also contributed to another study, on T cells in Graves' hyperthyroidism and ophthalmopathy.

The specimen was peripheral blood mononuclear cells (PBMCs), collected at new diagnosis, from a patient treated with antithyroid drugs. These receptors all stem from a woman in her forties with Graves disease.

This clonotype was observed a few times. The V gene is TRBV19, the J gene TRBJ1-1; perhaps TRBD1 as D (5 bases). This CDR3 is 13 amino acids long. CDR1 is LNHDA and CDR2 is SQIVND in the germline V gene (reference sequence). Trimming removed 4 bases at V and 9 bases at J, with 15 bases between. Here the CDR3 DNA reads TGTGCCAGTAGTAAACAACAGGCTACGAAAGCTTTCTTT. Amino acids: CASSKQQATKAFF.

This clonotype was counted ten times or more. The J gene is TRBJ2-7, the V gene TRBV29-1, with 9 bases fitting TRBD2. V was clipped by 6 bases and J by 1 base; unmatched bases: 7. The germline gives CDR1 SQVTM, CDR2 ANQGSEA. CDR3 size: 14 residues. CDR3 DNA sequence: TGCAGCGTGGTAGCGGGAGATAAGTCCTACGAGCAGTACTTC. Protein product: CSVVAGDKSYEQYF.

This clonotype has just a few counts. This probably arose from a read error, given a far larger clone one base away. The CDR3 ends on some other residue instead of the conserved phenylalanine or tryptophan, so this is likely a read error. The V and J genes are TRBV20-1 and TRBJ2-1, with TRBD2 matching 9 bases. The DNA end favors TRBJ2-5, so the J call may be wrong. This CDR3 is 15 amino acids long. Per the germline V gene, CDR1 is DFQATT and CDR2 is SNEGSKA (reference sequence). In nucleotides, the CDR3 is TGCAGTGCTTCGTCACTAGCGGGTGGTGGAGAGACCCAGTACCTC. Translating it yields CSASSLAGGGETQYL.

This clonotype was seen many times. V usage is TRBV7-2 and J usage is TRBJ2-7; TRBD1 matches 9 bases. Germline CDR1 reads SGHTA; CDR2 reads FQGNSA. The CDR3 sequence is 16 residues long. V lost 5 bases to trimming and J lost 0 bases; unmatched junction nucleotides: 8. The CDR3: CASSDPGTGSSYEQYF. The CDR3 nucleotides read TGTGCCAGCAGCGACCCCGGGACAGGGAGCTCCTACGAGCAGTACTTC.

This clonotype was observed at least ten times. This chain connects TRBV6-2 or TRBV6-3 to TRBJ1-5, with 7 bases matching TRBD1. Trimming cost V 6 bases and J 3 bases; bases outside gene matches: 8. Looked up from germline, CDR1 is MNHEY and CDR2 is SVGEGT. This CDR3 region has 15 residues. The CDR3 region has the DNA TGTGCCAGCAGCCCCGACAGGGATACCAATCAGCCCCAGCATTTT. Its translation is CASSPDRDTNQPQHF.

This clonotype was counted many times. The rearrangement joins TRBV27 to TRBJ2-1, with 13 positions matching TRBD2. From germline, CDR1 is MNHEY and CDR2 SMNVEV (reference sequence). CDR3 length equals 17 residues. The ends lost 2 bases at V and 4 bases at J; junction bases unmatched: 5. The CDR3 spells CASSLVGTSGIYNEQFF. In DNA form, the CDR3 reads TGTGCCAGCAGTTTAGTCGGGACTAGCGGGATATACAATGAGCAGTTCTTC.

This clonotype was seen ten or more times. The V call is TRBV14, the J call TRBJ2-1; 8 bases fit TRBD2. V dropped 0 bases and J dropped 7; count of bases not matched to a gene: 5. This CDR3 is 15 amino acids long. Germline V gene sequence: CDR1 SGHDN, CDR2 FVKESK. The CDR3 is CASSQDTAGGNEQFF. As DNA, the CDR3 is TGTGCCAGCAGCCAAGATACCGCGGGAGGTAATGAGCAGTTCTTC.

This clonotype was seen ten or more times. The V and J genes are TRBV3-1 and TRBJ1-1; TRBD1 aligns across 7 bases. J gave up 0 bases and V 6 bases, and 4 bases lay outside the gene matches. CDR3 length: 14 residues. Per germline, CDR1 LGHDT and CDR2 YNNKEL (reference sequence). CDR3 amino acids: CASSLQGMNTEAFF. The CDR3 DNA reads TGTGCCAGCAGTCTACAGGGGATGAACACTGAAGCTTTCTTT.